This T cell receptor beta chain originates from a study of T cells expressing NK-cell markers. Whole-study findings and limits: In a handful of donors, dominant clonotypes made up about 25-65% of CD3+CD56-NKG2C+ cells.

Note on this clonotype: Its antigen is as yet unknown.

5'RACE template switching with UMIs produced the TCR beta cDNA. TCRdb re-called the 5' RACE reads and catalogs CDR3 proteins one per entry, DNA excluded. The sample has 150,000 to 170,000 distinct CDR3 sequences. Specimen: blood T cells: a sorted CD56 or NKG2C T cell subset, CD4+ or CD8+ T cells, or bulk PBMC T cells (not recorded which). The clonotype was recovered from a woman between 45 and 65 years old in good health.

CDR3 sequence: CASGPPNTGELFF. The chain has TRBV6-5 and TRBJ2-2; TCRdb's D gene call, TRBD2, goes unchecked for lack of DNA. Per germline, CDR1 MNHEY and CDR2 SVGAGI. The CDR3 length is 13 residues.